This T cell receptor beta chain was identified during a study of cytomegalovirus exposure and HLA in healthy donors. Trimming removed 2 bases from V and 4 bases from J; junction bases left unmatched: 4. CDR1 is KGHSH and CDR2 is LQKENI in the germline V gene. The CDR3 is 15 amino acids. PCR involved 60 Vbeta and 13 Jbeta primers. The repertoire was sequenced with immunoSEQ multiplex PCR; TCRdb's copy has only in-frame clones and lacks some. The sample holds about 160,000 clones, roughly 72% seen once. The chain combines TRBV18 with TRBJ1-4; the match to TRBD1 covers 7 bases. Sequencing used PBMCs. The receptor's source is a middle-aged man in good health and CMV-seropositive. The CDR3 region is CASSPRTGDNEKLFF. CDR3 nucleotide sequence: TGTGCCAGCTCACCAAGGACAGGCGATAATGAAAAACTGTTTTTT.